This T cell receptor (beta chain) was found in a study of human T cells and chemical hapten exposure. Study at large: Alopecia areata, totalis and universalis patients, mostly female, were included.

TCRdb used MiXCR to reprocess the RACE reads, holding one entry per CDR3 protein. The table has 100,000 to 150,000 distinct CDR3 sequences, around 15% seen once. Study observations and caveats: It was expanded TCRs that formed significantly more large CDR3 similarity clusters than controls did.

Trimming took 4 bases from V and 0 from J, leaving 12 bases between them. Per the germline V gene, CDR1 is MNHEY and CDR2 is SMNVEV (reference sequence). This CDR3 contains 15 residues. Time point meaning: patch test 1, 2 weeks after DPC sensitization. Treatment here: therapeutic diphenylcyclopropenone sensitization with weekly scalp DPC. Each donor was an alopecia patient between 18 and 70 years of age who qualified for DPC. A note on this clonotype: The antigen is not known.

This TCR was recovered from a young man with alopecia areata. Some clones in this sample may be carry-over from other donors' samples. The specimen was whole blood, collected in connection with sensitization to the hapten diphenylcyclopropenone (DPC). This rearrangement joins TRBV27 to TRBJ1-2; D gene uncertain. CDR3 residues: CASSYQFDTNYGYTF. Here the CDR3 DNA reads TGTGCCAGCAGTTACCAATTCGACACTAACTATGGCTACACCTTC.